A selection of T cell receptor beta chains follows, all from one sample in a study of radiotherapy plus CTLA-4 blockade in lung cancer. Sequencing was performed with immunoSEQ multiplex PCR; in TCRdb, only in-frame clones are kept and a portion is missing. The sample holds about 80,000 clones; around 85% are singletons and the top ten take just over 2%. The sequencing used peripheral blood, collected from a patient treated with radiotherapy plus ipilimumab. These receptors originate from a human donor with non-small cell lung cancer who had a partial response to radiotherapy plus ipilimumab. CDR3s include the opening cysteine and the closing phenylalanine or tryptophan. A D gene is named only where the DNA matches it firmly. Clone size is shown for a subset of rows, as once, few, many or a class of expanded clone.

v_call	j_call	clone_size	d_call	cdr3_aa	cdr3_nt
TRBV6-1	TRBJ2-1	.	TRBD1	CASSMGTGVFF	TGTGCCAGCAGTATGGGGACAGGGGTGTTCTTC
TRBV19	TRBJ1-2	once	TRBD1	CASAPSRGQNYGYTF	TGTGCCAGTGCCCCTTCCAGGGGGCAGAACTATGGCTACACCTTC
TRBV19	TRBJ1-3	few	.	CASRWAGSDTIYF	TGTGCCAGTAGATGGGCAGGGTCGGACACCATATATTTT
TRBV6-6	TRBJ1-2	.	.	CASSYLEGYTF	TGTGCCAGCAGTTATCTGGAGGGCTACACCTTC
TRBV30	TRBJ1-3	.	.	CAWSVTGNTIYF	TGTGCCTGGAGTGTTACTGGAAACACCATATATTTT
TRBV5-4	TRBJ2-2	.	TRBD2	CASSLAGVVAGELFF	TGTGCCAGCAGCTTAGCGGGAGTGGTCGCCGGGGAGCTGTTTTTT
TRBV6-5	TRBJ1-2	.	TRBD1	CASSPGTGYYGYTF	TGTGCCAGCAGTCCCGGGACAGGATACTATGGCTACACCTTC
TRBV19	TRBJ1-2	.	TRBD1	CASSINHGTGTYGYTF	TGTGCCAGTAGTATAAACCATGGGACAGGGACCTATGGCTACACCTTC
TRBV5-1	TRBJ2-3	.	.	CASSPGRAGSTDTQYF	TGCGCCAGCAGCCCCGGCAGGGCGGGATCCACAGATACGCAGTATTTT
TRBV28	TRBJ2-7	.	TRBD2	CASRKKRGSSYEQYF	TGTGCCAGCAGAAAAAAGCGGGGTAGCTCCTACGAGCAGTACTTC
TRBV2	TRBJ1-2	.	TRBD1	CASRNLQGAGGYTF	TGTGCCAGCAGAAACCTACAGGGGGCAGGCGGCTACACCTTC
TRBV25-1	TRBJ2-1	.	TRBD2	CASSETGGGYNEQFF	TGTGCCAGCAGTGAGACGGGCGGGGGGTACAATGAGCAGTTCTTC
TRBV29-1	TRBJ2-1	.	TRBD2	CSVEYLAGVYNEQFF	TGCAGCGTTGAATACCTAGCGGGAGTCTACAATGAGCAGTTCTTC
TRBV5-1	TRBJ2-5	.	TRBD1	CASSGGQGVEETQYF	TGCGCCAGCAGCGGCGGACAGGGGGTCGAAGAGACCCAGTACTTC
TRBV28	TRBJ1-5	.	.	CASSFRGFYQPQHF	TGTGCCAGCAGTTTTCGGGGGTTCTATCAGCCCCAGCATTTT
TRBV6-6	TRBJ1-6	.	.	CASSPEGVWGSPLHF	TGTGCCAGCAGCCCCGAGGGGGTTTGGGGCTCACCCCTCCACTTT
TRBV28	TRBJ2-2	.	TRBD1	CASRGQGEGGGELFF	TGTGCCAGCAGGGGACAGGGGGAAGGAGGCGGGGAGCTGTTTTTT
TRBV30	TRBJ1-1	few	.	CAWSRQVDTEAFF	TGTGCCTGGAGCAGGCAGGTGGACACTGAAGCTTTCTTT
TRBV11-1	TRBJ1-4	.	TRBD1	CASSRDPTGAEKLFF	TGTGCCAGCAGCCGGGACCCGACAGGGGCTGAAAAACTGTTTTTT
TRBV28	TRBJ1-5	.	.	CASSLLASNQPQHF	TGTGCCAGCAGTTTATTGGCTAGCAATCAGCCCCAGCATTTT
TRBV7-6	TRBJ2-5	.	TRBD2	CASTPAGETQYF	TGTGCCAGCACCCCAGCGGGGGAGACCCAGTACTTC
TRBV11-2	TRBJ2-1	.	.	CASSSQGGSYNEQFF	TGTGCCAGCAGCTCTCAGGGGGGCTCCTACAATGAGCAGTTCTTC
TRBV7-7	TRBJ2-5	.	.	CASSRPDYQETQYF	TGTGCTAGCAGCCGTCCGGACTATCAAGAGACCCAGTACTTC
TRBV20-1	TRBJ1-2	.	.	CSGTVNYGYTF	TGCAGTGGGACAGTGAACTATGGCTACACCTTC
TRBV11-3	TRBJ2-1	.	.	CASSWRSTTYNEQFF	TGTGCCAGCAGCTGGAGGTCCACGACCTACAATGAGCAGTTCTTC
TRBV6-1	TRBJ1-2	.	TRBD1	CASSTRDRGNYGYTF	TGTGCCAGCAGTACGCGGGACAGGGGGAACTATGGCTACACCTTC
TRBV11-3	TRBJ2-7	.	.	CASSPTGGEEQYF	TGTGCCAGCAGCCCTACGGGGGGCGAAGAGCAGTACTTC
TRBV18	TRBJ1-1	.	.	CASSPPRTVLKTFF	TGTGCCAGCTCACCACCCCGGACAGTACTAAAAACTTTCTTT
TRBV4-1	TRBJ2-2	.	TRBD2	CASSQGLASTGELFF	TGCGCCAGCAGCCAAGGACTAGCGAGCACCGGGGAGCTGTTTTTT
TRBV28	TRBJ2-5	.	.	CASSFRGTQYF	TGTGCCAGCAGTTTTAGGGGGACCCAGTACTTC
TRBV27	TRBJ2-1	.	.	CASSLSLGTGYNEQFF	TGTGCCAGCAGTTTGTCCCTCGGGACTGGTTACAATGAGCAGTTCTTC
TRBV27	TRBJ2-5	.	TRBD2	CASSLAGVLETQYF	TGTGCCAGCAGTTTAGCGGGAGTTCTGGAGACCCAGTACTTC
TRBV9	TRBJ1-2	.	.	CASSLGGSPNYGYTF	TGTGCCAGCAGCCTGGGGGGGTCTCCTAACTATGGCTACACCTTC
TRBV2	TRBJ2-3	.	.	CASSADTDTQYF	TGTGCCAGCAGTGCAGACACAGATACGCAGTATTTT
TRBV29-1	TRBJ1-4	.	TRBD1	CSVGEDRVGEKLFF	TGCAGCGTTGGAGAGGACAGGGTTGGTGAAAAACTGTTTTTT
TRBV11-2	TRBJ1-3	.	.	CASSLERRASNSGNTIYF	TGTGCCAGCAGCTTAGAGAGGAGGGCCAGCAACTCTGGAAACACCATATATTTT
TRBV2	TRBJ2-7	.	.	CASSEAKGVGEQYF	TGTGCCAGCAGTGAAGCCAAAGGGGTCGGCGAGCAGTACTTC
TRBV18	TRBJ2-7	.	TRBD1	CASSGQGYYEQYF	TGTGCCAGCTCAGGACAGGGCTACTACGAGCAGTACTTC
TRBV18	TRBJ1-1	.	.	CASSPQRRLNTEAFF	TGTGCCAGCTCACCACAGCGGCGGTTGAACACTGAAGCTTTCTTT
TRBV15	TRBJ1-5	once	.	CATSSDRSNQPQHF	TGTGCCACCAGCTCGGACAGAAGCAATCAGCCCCAGCATTTT
TRBV11-3	TRBJ2-6	once	.	CARELSGLSGANVLTF	TGTGCCAGGGAACTCTCGGGACTCTCTGGGGCCAACGTCCTGACTTTC
TRBV5-6	TRBJ2-7	.	.	CASSPRGSPYEQYF	TGTGCCAGCAGCCCCCGCGGCAGCCCCTACGAGCAGTACTTC
TRBV9	TRBJ1-1	.	.	CASSVAGTTEAFF	TGTGCCAGCAGCGTCGCGGGGACGACTGAAGCTTTCTTT
TRBV2	TRBJ2-2	.	TRBD2	CASSLTSGRTGELFF	TGTGCCAGCAGCTTGACTAGCGGGAGGACCGGGGAGCTGTTTTTT
TRBV9	TRBJ1-6	.	.	CASSVNPGSNSPLHF	TGTGCCAGCAGCGTTAACCCGGGGTCTAATTCACCCCTCCACTTT